The 4 T cell receptor beta chains below were found in one sample sequenced in a study of tissue T cells after allogeneic stem cell transplantation. Time point here: mouse harvest day 7 after allogeneic transplant. Tail vein injection delivered 10^7 T-cell-depleted bone marrow cells and 10^6 splenic CD5+ T cells. Assay used: immunoSEQ multiplex PCR; TCRdb lists only in-frame clones, some missing. The sample carries approximately 5,000 clones, roughly 56% recorded once. The material sequenced was gut tissue. The receptors derive from a female BALB/c mouse given C57BL/6 T cells with graft-versus-host disease after an allogeneic hematopoietic cell transplant.

About this clone: The germline and genes are mouse ones. The sequenced fragment ends 1 residue before the CDR3 boundary, so the rest is inferred from the germline J gene. The chain recombines TRBV26 with TRBJ1-3; D gene unclear. V lost 6 bases to trimming and J lost 0 bases, with 6 bases between them. The CDR3 is 13 amino acids. The germline V gene encodes CDR1 KGHPV and CDR2 FQNQEV (reference sequence). This chain's CDR3 is CASRVDSGNTLYF. Incomplete CDR3 DNA: TGTGCCAGCAGAGTAGATTCTGGAAATACGCTCTAT.

With regard to this clone: Genes here carry mouse names. The read terminates 1 residue before the CDR3 end, so the remaining end is supplied by the germline J gene. This chain joins TRBV26 and TRBJ1-1; 7 bases agree with TRBD1. Germline V gene lookup returns CDR1 KGHPV and CDR2 FQNQEV (reference sequence). The CDR3 has 15 residues. The V gene end was trimmed by 4 bases and the J gene end by 4 bases; junction bases not matched to a gene: 9. CDR3 in amino acids: CASSPQGGQGTEVFF. CDR3 DNA (partial): TGTGCCAGCAGTCCTCAGGGGGGGCAAGGCACAGAAGTCTTC.

On this clone itself: Mouse names are used for the genes. The observed sequence ends 1 residue before the CDR3 terminus, with the missing tail filled in from the germline J gene. The chain links TRBV30 to TRBJ1-1, with TRBD1 as a possible D gene (6 bases). Trimming cost V 3 bases and J 1 base, with 6 bases left between them. CDR1 is SQVVS and CDR2 is ANEGSEA in the germline V gene. The CDR3 runs 12 residues. The sequenced CDR3 bases are TGTAGTTCTAGGACAGGGAACACAGAAGTCTTC. It translates to CSSRTGNTEVF. The entire CDR3 protein reads CSSRTGNTEVFF.

Worth noting for this clone: Mouse names are used for the genes. The read terminates 1 residue before the CDR3 end, so the remaining end is supplied by the germline J gene. This chain uses TRBV16 with TRBJ2-4; 8 bases agree with TRBD1. Germline V CDR1 and CDR2: SGHSA, FRNQAP. V dropped 5 bases and J dropped 8; count of bases not matched to a gene: 3. The CDR3 runs 12 residues. CDR3 in amino acids: CASSGQGGTLYF. CDR3 DNA (partial): TGTGCAAGCAGCGGACAGGGAGGCACCTTGTAC.